One and the same sample provided the 27 T cell receptor beta chains below, sequenced in a study of glioma-infiltrating T cells after dendritic cell vaccination. This table comes from immunoSEQ multiplex PCR, and its TCRdb copy is limited to in-frame clones, with some not included. The sample shows about 87,000 clones, 70% to 90% of them seen only once. The sequences come from blood, collected before dendritic cell vaccination. The origin of the receptors is a human donor with glioblastoma.

This clone was counted once. The gene calls are TRBV7-2 and TRBJ2-3; TRBD2 aligns across 9 bases. Trimming cost V 2 bases and J 2 bases; bases outside gene matches: 5. The germline V gene has CDR1 SGHTA and CDR2 FQGNSA. The CDR3 is 16 amino acids. The CDR3 nucleotides read TGTGCCAGCAGCTTATTCGCGGGAGGGGCCACAGATACGCAGTATTTT. The encoded protein is CASSLFAGGATDTQYF. The whole variable domain, remainder taken from reference TRBV7-2 and TRBJ2-3, is GAGVSQSPSNKVTEKGKDVELRCDPISGHTALYWYRQSLGQGLEFLIYFQGNSAPDKSGLPSDRFSAERTGGSVSTLTIQRTQQEDSAVYLCASSLFAGGATDTQYFGPGTRLTVL.

CDR3 protein: CASSVRVNTEAFF. The DNA for the CDR3 is TGTGCCAGCAGCGTCAGGGTAAACACTGAAGCTTTCTTT. The genes are TRBV5-6 and TRBJ1-1, with D possibly TRBD1 on 5 matching bases. Trimming stripped 4 bases from V and 2 bases from J, with 9 bases between. CDR3 length: 13 residues. Looked up from germline, CDR1 is SGHDT and CDR2 is YYEEEE.

The V and J genes are TRBV7-9 and TRBJ2-1; D possibly corresponds to TRBD1 (5 bases). Looked up from germline, CDR1 is SEHNR and CDR2 is FQNEAQ (reference sequence). V was clipped by 3 bases and J by 12 bases, with 9 bases between them. The CDR3 covers 11 residues. The CDR3 nucleotides read TGTGCCAGCAGCTTTCAGGGCCTGCAGTTCTTC. This encodes CASSFQGLQFF.

This sequence joins TRBV19 and TRBJ2-7; 7 nucleotides agree with TRBD1. The CDR3 is 15 amino acids. Germline CDR1 reads LNHDA; CDR2 reads SQIVND (reference sequence). The junction had 8 bases not matched to a gene; V was cut back by 6 bases and J by 0 bases. The CDR3 here is CASSFNRDSSYEQYF. The DNA for the CDR3 is TGTGCCAGTAGCTTCAATAGGGACAGCTCCTACGAGCAGTACTTC.

The chain recombines TRBV5-1 with TRBJ2-1; 9 bases agree with TRBD2. This CDR3 comprises 15 residues. V shed 4 bases and J 2 bases; nucleotides not matched to a gene: 4. The germline gives CDR1 SGHRS, CDR2 YFSETQ. The DNA of the CDR3 is TGCGCCAGCAGCAATAGCGGGAGTCCCTACAATGAGCAGTTCTTC. This encodes CASSNSGSPYNEQFF.

To note about this clone: This CDR3 is also generated by other DNA sequences in the sample. The chain employs TRBV5-1 and TRBJ2-5; D gene uncertain. The CDR3 has 13 residues. V was trimmed by 2 bases and J by 2 bases, leaving 7 bases between them. Per the germline V gene, CDR1 is SGHRS and CDR2 is YFSETQ. The CDR3 loop is CASSFGGQETQYF. The DNA of the CDR3 is TGCGCCAGCAGCTTCGGCGGTCAAGAGACCCAGTACTTC.

CDR3 amino acids: CASSLRGQGNQPQHF. DNA of the CDR3: TGTGCCAGCTCACTCCGCGGACAGGGGAATCAGCCCCAGCATTTT. The V call is TRBV18, the J call TRBJ1-5, with 9 bases fitting TRBD1. The J segment lost 4 bases and the V segment lost 4 bases, leaving 5 bases of the junction unmatched. The length of the CDR3 is 15 residues. The germline CDR1 and CDR2 sequences are KGHSH and LQKENI.

The CDR3 nucleotides read TGTGCCTCGGGGTTAGACCCCAATCAGCCCCAGCATTTT. It translates to CASGLDPNQPQHF. The genes are TRBV30 and TRBJ1-5; D is uncertain. CDR1 and CDR2 (germline): GTSNPN, SVGIG (reference sequence). This CDR3 has 13 amino acids. V was trimmed by 7 bases and J by 3 bases, leaving 13 bases between them.

The genes are TRBV9 and TRBJ2-5, with 7 bases aligning to TRBD2. Trimming took 0 bases from V and 2 from J; bases not matched to a gene: 7. CDR1 is SGDLS, CDR2 YYNGEE, per germline. The CDR3 consists of 16 residues. CDR3 protein: CASSVGVAGAQETQYF. The CDR3 DNA reads TGTGCCAGCAGCGTAGGAGTCGCGGGAGCACAAGAGACCCAGTACTTC.

This rearrangement joins TRBV2 to TRBJ1-1, with TRBD1 matching over 7 bases. Germline V gene data show CDR1 as SNHLY and CDR2 as FYNNEI. V shed 6 bases, J shed 0 bases, and the junction held 4 bases outside the gene matches. The CDR3 runs to 14 residues. For the CDR3, the DNA is TGTGCCAGCAGGAGGACAGGCCTGAACACTGAAGCTTTCTTT. Amino acid sequence: CASRRTGLNTEAFF.

CDR3 bases: TGTGCCAGCAGCCCTAATGGAGCGCAGCAGTACTTC. Its translation: CASSPNGAQQYF. The chain couples TRBV11-3 to TRBJ2-7; D gene unclear. Looked up from germline, CDR1 is SGHNT and CDR2 is YENEEA. The CDR3 runs 12 residues. Trimming left V 5 bases short and J 8 bases short, with 13 bases between.

The chain has TRBV5-1 and TRBJ2-5; the match to TRBD1 covers 10 bases. Trimming at V came to 3 bases and at J to 5 bases, leaving 7 bases not matched to a gene. In germline, CDR1 is SGHRS, CDR2 YFSETQ. CDR3 length: 15 amino acids. The CDR3 DNA follows: TGCGCCAGCAGCTCCCTGGGGACAGGGGACGAGACCCAGTACTTC. The encoded protein is CASSSLGTGDETQYF.

The sample holds one count of this clone. This chain joins TRBV6-1 and TRBJ2-3, with a tentative D call TRBD2 (5 bases). From germline, CDR1 is MNHNS and CDR2 SASEGT. The CDR3 length is 12 residues. V lost 5 bases and J 4 bases, leaving 7 bases between the germline ends. DNA for the CDR3: TGTGCCAGCAGTCTCGGGGCAGATACGCAGTATTTT. Its translation is CASSLGADTQYF.

V gene TRBV11-2 combines with J gene TRBJ1-1; 7 bases match TRBD1. The CDR3 is 14 residues long. Trimming removed 6 bases from V and 3 bases from J; junction bases left unmatched: 7. Germline values: CDR1 SGHAT, CDR2 FQNNGV. The CDR3 nucleotides read TGTGCCAGCAGTTTTCAGGGGGGTGACACTGAAGCTTTCTTT. Translated: CASSFQGGDTEAFF. Full variable domain (missing parts from reference TRBV11-2 and TRBJ1-1): EAGVAQSPRYKIIEKRQSVAFWCNPISGHATLYWYQQILGQGPKLLIQFQNNGVVDDSQLPKDRFSAERLKGVDSTLKIQPAKLEDSAVYLCASSFQGGDTEAFFGQGTRLTVV.

The V call is TRBV30, the J call TRBJ1-3; D remains unclear. The CDR3 has 13 amino acids. V was cut by 0 bases and J by 0 bases, with 3 bases left in between. CDR1 and CDR2 from the germline V gene are GTSNPN and SVGIG (reference sequence). The CDR3 protein is CAWSVYSGNTIYF. The CDR3 DNA sequence: TGTGCCTGGAGTGTCTACTCTGGAAACACCATATATTTT. Filled out from reference TRBV30 and TRBJ1-3, the complete variable domain reads SQTIHQWPATLVQPVGSPLSLECTVEGTSNPNLYWYRQAAGRGLQLLFYSVGIGQISSEVPQNLSASRPQDRQFILSSKKLLLSDSGFYLCAWSVYSGNTIYFGEGSWLTVV.

This clone showed up just once. V gene TRBV6-5 combines with J gene TRBJ2-5; 8 bases are a match to TRBD1. J lost 7 bases, V lost 5 bases, and 6 bases had no gene match. CDR1 MNHEY and CDR2 SVGAGI come from the germline V gene. CDR3 length: 13 residues. CDR3 residues: CASSLDRDGTQYF. In DNA form, the CDR3 reads TGTGCCAGCAGTCTGGACAGGGATGGGACCCAGTACTTC.

This clone was seen a single time. The chain carries TRBV19 and TRBJ2-7; TRBD2 aligns across 8 bases. The germline V gene has CDR1 LNHDA and CDR2 SQIVND (reference sequence). The trim removed 5 bases at V and 3 bases at J, leaving 9 bases unmatched. CDR3 length equals 15 residues. The CDR3: CASSPGLAQIYEQYF. The CDR3 DNA follows: TGTGCCAGTAGTCCCGGACTAGCCCAAATCTACGAGCAGTACTTC.

This clone showed up just a few times. The rearrangement links TRBV6-6 to TRBJ1-2; D not resolved. V lost 6 bases and J 4 bases, leaving 18 bases between the germline ends. Germline assignment: CDR1 MNHNY and CDR2 SVGAGI (reference sequence). This CDR3 has 15 residues. CDR3 sequence reads: CASSLDSRSPYGYTF. DNA for the CDR3: TGTGCCAGCAGCCTCGACTCGAGATCGCCCTATGGCTACACCTTC.

This chain links TRBV5-1 with TRBJ2-2, with D hard to call. The CDR3 runs to 15 residues. Trimming stripped 0 bases from V and 2 bases from J, with 8 bases between. Germline-derived CDR1 and CDR2 are SGHRS and YFSETQ. In DNA, the CDR3 is TGCGCCAGCAGCTTGGATCAGGTCAACACCGGGGAGCTGTTTTTT. Translating gives CASSLDQVNTGELFF.

This clone was seen a few times. This chain joins TRBV10-3 and TRBJ2-3; 8 bases fit TRBD2. The CDR3 is 14 amino acids. The germline CDR1 and CDR2 sequences are ENHRY and SYGVKD. V dropped 7 bases and J dropped 2; count of bases not matched to a gene: 5. The CDR3 sequence is CAINIAGPTDTQYF. The CDR3 DNA reads TGTGCCATCAACATAGCGGGACCCACAGATACGCAGTATTTT.

The chain recombines TRBV7-8 with TRBJ2-2; 12 bases are a match to TRBD2. Trimming at V came to 6 bases and at J to 1 base, leaving 6 bases not matched to a gene. The CDR3 loop spans 17 amino acids. Germline CDR1 and CDR2: SGHVS and FQNEAQ. The CDR3 DNA is TGTGCCAGCAGTAAGACTAGCGGGGGAGTGAACACCGGGGAGCTGTTTTTT. Encoded protein: CASSKTSGGVNTGELFF.

V usage is TRBV13 and J usage is TRBJ2-7; tentatively, D is TRBD1 (6 bases). Trimming pared 7 bases from V and 3 bases from J, leaving 16 bases between. Germline V lookup: CDR1 PRHDT, CDR2 FYEKMQ (reference sequence). CDR3 length: 14 residues. CDR3 coding DNA: TGTGCCAGCACCCTTAGGGGGTCCCGCTACGAGCAGTACTTC. As protein: CASTLRGSRYEQYF.

The V call is TRBV4-1, the J call TRBJ2-3, with 7 bases fitting TRBD2. Germline CDR1 MGHRA, CDR2 YSYEKL. The CDR3 extends over 17 amino acids. V shed 1 base and J 0 bases; nucleotides not matched to a gene: 7. The CDR3 DNA is TGCGCCAGCAGCCAAGTGAGTCTAGCGGCTAGCACAGATACGCAGTATTTT. This translates into CASSQVSLAASTDTQYF.

The chain links TRBV30 to TRBJ2-1, with D possibly being TRBD2 (6 bases). There are 14 residues in the CDR3. Trimming removed 5 bases at V and 2 bases at J, with 13 bases between. Germline V gives CDR1 GTSNPN, CDR2 SVGIG (reference sequence). CDR3 nucleotides: TGTGCCTGGGACCTTAGCGGAACCTACAATGAGCAGTTCTTC. Amino acid sequence: CAWDLSGTYNEQFF.

The chain combines TRBV5-4 with TRBJ2-1; TRBD2 aligns across 7 bases. The CDR3 length is 14 residues. V shed 4 bases, J shed 0 bases, and the junction held 1 base outside the gene matches. Germline-derived CDR1 and CDR2 are SGHNT and YYREEE (reference sequence). In DNA, the CDR3 is TGTGCCAGCAGCCTAGCGGACTCCTACAATGAGCAGTTCTTC. Translation: CASSLADSYNEQFF.

This rearrangement joins TRBV2 to TRBJ1-1; 7 bases are shared with TRBD1. CDR1 and CDR2 (germline): SNHLY, FYNNEI. Trimming took 4 bases from V and 0 from J; bases not matched to a gene: 5. This CDR3 region has 15 residues. The CDR3 region has the DNA TGTGCCAGCAGTGCAGGGGGTATATTGAACACTGAAGCTTTCTTT. Translation: CASSAGGILNTEAFF.

The CDR3 coding sequence is TGTGCCTGGAGCATAGCGGGGCTCTCTGGGGCCAACGTCCTGACTTTC. Translating gives CAWSIAGLSGANVLTF. The V call is TRBV30, the J call TRBJ2-6; 8 bases map to TRBD2. This CDR3 spans 16 amino acids. The V segment lost 3 bases and the J segment 0 bases; nucleotides outside the gene matches: 4. CDR1 is GTSNPN and CDR2 is SVGIG in the germline V gene (reference sequence).